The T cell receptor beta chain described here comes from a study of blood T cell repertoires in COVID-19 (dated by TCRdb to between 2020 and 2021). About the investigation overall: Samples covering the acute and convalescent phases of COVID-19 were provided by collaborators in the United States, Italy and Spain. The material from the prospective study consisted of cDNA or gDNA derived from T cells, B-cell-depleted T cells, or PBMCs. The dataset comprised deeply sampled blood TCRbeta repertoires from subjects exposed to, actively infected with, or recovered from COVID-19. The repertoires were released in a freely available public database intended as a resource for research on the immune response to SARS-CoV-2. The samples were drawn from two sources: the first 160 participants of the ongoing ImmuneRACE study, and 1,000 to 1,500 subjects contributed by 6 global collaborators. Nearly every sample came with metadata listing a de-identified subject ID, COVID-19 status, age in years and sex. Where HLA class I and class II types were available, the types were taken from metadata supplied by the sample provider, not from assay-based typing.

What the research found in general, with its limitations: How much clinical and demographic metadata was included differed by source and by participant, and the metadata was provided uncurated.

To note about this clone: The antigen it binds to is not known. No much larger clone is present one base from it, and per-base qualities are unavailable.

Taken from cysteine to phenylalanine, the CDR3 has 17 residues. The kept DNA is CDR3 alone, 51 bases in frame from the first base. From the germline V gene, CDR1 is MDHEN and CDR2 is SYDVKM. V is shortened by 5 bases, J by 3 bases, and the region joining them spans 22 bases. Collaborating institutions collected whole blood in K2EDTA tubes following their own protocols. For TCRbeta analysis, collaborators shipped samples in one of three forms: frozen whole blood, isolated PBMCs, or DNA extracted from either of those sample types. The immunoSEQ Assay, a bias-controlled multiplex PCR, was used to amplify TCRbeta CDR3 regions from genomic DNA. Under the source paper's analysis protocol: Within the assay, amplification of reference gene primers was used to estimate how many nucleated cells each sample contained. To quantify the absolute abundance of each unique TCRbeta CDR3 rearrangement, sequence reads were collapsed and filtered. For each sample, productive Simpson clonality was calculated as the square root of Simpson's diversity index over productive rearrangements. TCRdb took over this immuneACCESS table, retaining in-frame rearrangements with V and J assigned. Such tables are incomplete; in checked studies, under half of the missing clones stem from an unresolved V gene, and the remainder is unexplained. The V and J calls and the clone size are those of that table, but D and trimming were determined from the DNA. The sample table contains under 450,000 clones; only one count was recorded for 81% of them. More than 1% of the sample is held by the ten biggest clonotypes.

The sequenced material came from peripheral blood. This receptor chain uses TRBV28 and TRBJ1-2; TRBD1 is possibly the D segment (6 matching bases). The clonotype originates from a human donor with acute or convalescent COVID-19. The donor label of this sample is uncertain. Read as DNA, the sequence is TGTGCCAGCAGTGCTCACACGACAGGTCTTACCTACTATGGCTACACCTTC. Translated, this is CASSAHTTGLTYYGYTF.